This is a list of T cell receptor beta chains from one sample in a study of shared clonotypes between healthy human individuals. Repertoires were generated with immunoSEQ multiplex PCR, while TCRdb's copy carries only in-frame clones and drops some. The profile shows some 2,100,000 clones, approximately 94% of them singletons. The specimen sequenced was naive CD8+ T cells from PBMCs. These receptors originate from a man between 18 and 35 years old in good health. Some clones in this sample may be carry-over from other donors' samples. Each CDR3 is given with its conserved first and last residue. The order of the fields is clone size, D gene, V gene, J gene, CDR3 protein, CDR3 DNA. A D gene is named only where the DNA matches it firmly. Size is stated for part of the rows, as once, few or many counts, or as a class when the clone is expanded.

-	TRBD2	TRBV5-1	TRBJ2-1	CASTIAGGPGNEQFF	TGCGCCAGCACTATAGCGGGAGGGCCAGGTAATGAGCAGTTCTTC
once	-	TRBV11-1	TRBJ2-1	CASSFSSPYNEQFF	TGTGCCAGCAGCTTTTCTTCCCCATACAATGAGCAGTTCTTC
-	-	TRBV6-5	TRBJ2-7	CASSYSRWWYEQYF	TGTGCCAGCAGTTACTCGCGGTGGTGGTACGAGCAGTACTTC
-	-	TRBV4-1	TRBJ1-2	CASSRAGNGYTF	TGCGCCAGCAGCCGAGCAGGTAATGGCTACACCTTC
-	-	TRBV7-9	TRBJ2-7	CASSPLAISSYEQYF	TGTGCCAGCAGCCCGCTAGCGATCAGCTCCTACGAGCAGTACTTC
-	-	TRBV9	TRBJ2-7	CASSVGFGVRTYEQYF	TGTGCCAGCAGCGTGGGCTTTGGGGTAAGGACCTACGAGCAGTACTTC
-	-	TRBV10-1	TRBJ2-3	CASSDGGSSTDTQYF	TGCGCCAGCAGTGATGGCGGTTCTAGCACAGATACGCAGTATTTT
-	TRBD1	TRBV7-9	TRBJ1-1	CASSSGQGTWRLNTEAFF	TGTGCCAGCAGCTCCGGACAGGGTACATGGAGGTTGAACACTGAAGCTTTCTTT
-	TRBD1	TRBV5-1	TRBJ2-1	CASSLGQGLPNEQFF	TGCGCCAGCAGCTTGGGACAGGGCCTCCCCAATGAGCAGTTCTTC
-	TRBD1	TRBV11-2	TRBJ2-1	CASSGDRGPYNEQFF	TGTGCCAGCAGCGGGGACAGGGGTCCCTACAATGAGCAGTTCTTC
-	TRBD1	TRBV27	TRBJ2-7	CASSETGGSYEQYF	TGTGCCAGCAGTGAGACAGGGGGGTCCTACGAGCAGTACTTC
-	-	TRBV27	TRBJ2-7	CASSFSRGEADYEQYF	TGTGCCAGCAGTTTTTCCAGAGGGGAGGCGGACTACGAGCAGTACTTC
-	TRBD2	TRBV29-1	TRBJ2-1	CSVAGLTSGRRDYYNEQFF	TGCAGCGTTGCCGGGTTGACTAGCGGGAGACGGGACTACTACAATGAGCAGTTCTTC
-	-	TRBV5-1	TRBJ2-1	CASSSSGGGGVEIEQFF	TGCGCCAGCAGCTCCTCTGGGGGTGGCGGGGTCGAGATAGAGCAGTTCTTC
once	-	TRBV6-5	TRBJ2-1	CASSYSRTVYNEQFF	TGTGCCAGCAGTTACTCTCGGACGGTCTACAATGAGCAGTTCTTC
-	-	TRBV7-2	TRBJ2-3	CASRTGTWGTDTQYF	TGTGCCAGCAGAACCGGGACTTGGGGAACAGATACGCAGTATTTT
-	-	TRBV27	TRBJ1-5	CASSLTWDQPQHF	TGTGCCAGCAGTTTAACATGGGATCAGCCCCAGCATTTT
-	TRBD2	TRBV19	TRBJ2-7	CASSTLTSGTSSFYEQYF	TGTGCCAGTAGTACCCTGACTAGCGGGACATCAAGTTTCTACGAGCAGTACTTC
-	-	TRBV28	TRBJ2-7	CASSQQGNGYEQYF	TGTGCCAGCAGTCAACAGGGTAACGGGTACGAGCAGTACTTC
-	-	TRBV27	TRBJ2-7	CASSPRDRLGEQYF	TGTGCCAGCAGTCCCCGGGACCGGCTCGGGGAGCAGTACTTC
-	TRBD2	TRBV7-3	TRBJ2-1	CASSLLAGGLDEQFF	TGTGCCAGCAGCCTGCTAGCGGGAGGGCTCGATGAGCAGTTCTTC
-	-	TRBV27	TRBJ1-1	CASSFRDTNTEAFF	TGTGCCAGCAGTTTCAGGGACACAAACACTGAAGCTTTCTTT
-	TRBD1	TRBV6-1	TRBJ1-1	CASSEFMGVTGGTEAFF	TGTGCCAGCAGTGAATTCATGGGGGTAACAGGGGGTACTGAAGCTTTCTTT
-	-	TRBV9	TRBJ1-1	CASSPGDLNTEAFF	TGTGCCAGCAGCCCAGGGGATCTGAACACTGAAGCTTTCTTT
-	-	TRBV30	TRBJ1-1	CAWSVGDTEAFF	TGTGCCTGGAGTGTAGGTGACACTGAAGCTTTCTTT
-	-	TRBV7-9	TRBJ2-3	CASSSPRGDSTFTDTQYF	TGTGCCAGCAGCTCACCCCGGGGGGACAGCACCTTCACAGATACGCAGTATTTT
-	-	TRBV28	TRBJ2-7	CASRDRDLRAYEQYF	TGTGCCAGCAGGGACCGGGACCTCCGCGCCTACGAGCAGTACTTC
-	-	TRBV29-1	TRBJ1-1	CSVVPGAGAFF	TGCAGCGTTGTACCGGGTGCGGGGGCTTTCTTT
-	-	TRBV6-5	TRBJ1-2	CASRVQGGYGYTF	TGTGCCAGCAGAGTACAGGGTGGCTATGGCTACACCTTC
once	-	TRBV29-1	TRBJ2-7	CSVAGSPSRHEQYF	TGCAGCGTTGCCGGCTCCCCATCCCGGCACGAGCAGTACTTC
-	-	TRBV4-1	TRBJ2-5	CASSHPQETQYF	TGCGCCAGCAGCCACCCCCAAGAGACCCAGTACTTC
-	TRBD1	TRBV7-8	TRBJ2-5	CASSSPDRGLKETQYF	TGTGCCAGCAGCTCTCCCGACAGGGGGCTTAAAGAGACCCAGTACTTC
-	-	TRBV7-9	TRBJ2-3	CASSHMIAANTDTQYF	TGTGCCAGCAGCCACATGATAGCGGCCAACACAGATACGCAGTATTTT
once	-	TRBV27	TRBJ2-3	CASSFGRTSTDTQYF	TGTGCCAGCAGTTTCGGCAGGACTAGCACAGATACGCAGTATTTT
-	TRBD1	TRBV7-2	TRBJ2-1	CASSPGGLHEQFF	TGTGCCAGCAGCCCAGGGGGTTTGCATGAGCAGTTCTTC
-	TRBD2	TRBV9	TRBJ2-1	CASGLAGHNEQFF	TGTGCCAGCGGACTAGCCGGGCACAATGAGCAGTTCTTC
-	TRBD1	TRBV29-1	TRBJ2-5	CSVADRDQETQYF	TGCAGCGTTGCGGACAGGGACCAAGAGACCCAGTACTTC
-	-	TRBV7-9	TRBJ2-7	CASSLSNYRYEQYF	TGTGCCAGCAGTTTATCAAACTACCGCTACGAGCAGTACTTC
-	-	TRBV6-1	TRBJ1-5	CASRGTSQPGNQPQHF	TGTGCCAGCCGTGGGACAAGCCAGCCGGGCAATCAGCCCCAGCATTTT
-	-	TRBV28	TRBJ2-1	CASSFGQGRNNEQFF	TGTGCCAGCAGTTTCGGGCAGGGGAGGAACAATGAGCAGTTCTTC
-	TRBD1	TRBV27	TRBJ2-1	CASSLSPVGGEQFF	TGTGCCAGCTCGCTATCACCGGTAGGGGGCGAGCAGTTCTTC
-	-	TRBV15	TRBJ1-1	CATSRDRGTSEAFF	TGTGCCACCAGCAGAGATCGGGGAACCTCTGAAGCTTTCTTT
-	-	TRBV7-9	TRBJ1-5	CASSLGAQPQHF	TGTGCCAGCAGCTTAGGGGCTCAGCCCCAGCATTTT
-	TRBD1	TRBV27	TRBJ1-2	CASSPGTGTNYGYTF	TGTGCCAGCAGTCCCGGGACAGGGACTAACTATGGCTACACCTTC
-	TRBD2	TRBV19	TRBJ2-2	CASTPGRGTGELFF	TGTGCCAGTACGCCCGGGAGGGGGACCGGGGAGCTGTTTTTT
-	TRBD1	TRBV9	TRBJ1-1	CASSVGGTGVAEAFF	TGTGCCAGCAGCGTAGGTGGGACAGGGGTCGCTGAAGCTTTCTTT
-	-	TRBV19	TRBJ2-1	CASSIGESAGEYNEQFF	TGTGCCAGTAGTATAGGGGAGTCGGCAGGAGAATACAATGAGCAGTTCTTC
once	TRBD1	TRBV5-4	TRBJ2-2	CASSPISSGGGSGELFF	TGTGCCAGCAGCCCCATATCGTCAGGGGGCGGGTCCGGGGAGCTGTTTTTT
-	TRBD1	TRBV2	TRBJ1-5	CASSEGQSINQPQHF	TGTGCCAGCAGTGAGGGACAGAGTATCAATCAGCCCCAGCATTTT
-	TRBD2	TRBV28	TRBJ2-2	CARSLWGGIGELFF	TGTGCCCGCAGTTTATGGGGGGGTATCGGGGAGCTGTTTTTT
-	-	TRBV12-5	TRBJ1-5	CASGWGGEDQPQHF	TGTGCTAGTGGCTGGGGGGGGGAGGATCAGCCCCAGCATTTT
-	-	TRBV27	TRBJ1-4	CASTHRGAGEKLFF	TGTGCCAGCACCCACCGGGGGGCTGGGGAAAAACTGTTTTTT
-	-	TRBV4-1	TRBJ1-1	CASSHPNSEAFF	TGCGCCAGCAGCCACCCCAACAGTGAAGCTTTCTTT
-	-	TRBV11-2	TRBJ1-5	CASSLSNSNQPQHF	TGTGCCAGCAGCTTAAGTAATAGCAATCAGCCCCAGCATTTT
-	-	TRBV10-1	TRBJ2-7	CASSEMALGEQYF	TGCGCCAGCAGTGAGATGGCTTTGGGCGAGCAGTACTTC
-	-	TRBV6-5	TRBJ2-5	CASSYSETQYF	TGTGCCAGCAGTTACTCGGAGACCCAGTACTTC
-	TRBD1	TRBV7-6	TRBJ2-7	CASSLGLIQGADYEQYF	TGTGCCAGCAGCTTAGGTTTAATTCAGGGGGCTGATTACGAGCAGTACTTC
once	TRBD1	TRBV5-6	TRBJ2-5	CASSSAGGEETQYF	TGTGCCAGCAGCTCCGCAGGGGGCGAAGAGACCCAGTACTTC
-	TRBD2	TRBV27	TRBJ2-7	CASSHSSGRAYEQYF	TGTGCCAGCAGTCATTCTAGCGGGCGAGCCTACGAGCAGTACTTC